The subject of this entry is one T cell receptor (beta chain). Clones were sequenced by immunoSEQ multiplex PCR, and TCRdb holds only the in-frame ones, with some missing. The table lists under 50,000 clones, 76% of them singletons. These data originate in a study of chemoradiotherapy in HPV16-positive cancers. The CDR3 is 15 residues long. Germline-derived CDR1 and CDR2 are MNHEY and SMNVEV (reference sequence). Between the trimmed V and J ends, which lost 5 bases and 3 bases, there was a span of 16 bases. This sample comprised blood, obtained from a patient who underwent chemoradiotherapy. This clonotype originated in a human donor with HPV-associated anogenital cancer. The rearrangement links TRBV27 to TRBJ1-1; D not resolved. The CDR3 coding sequence is TGTGCCAGCAGTCGCCTCTCAGACGGGGACACTGAAGCTTTCTTT. Translating it yields CASSRLSDGDTEAFF.